A selection of T cell receptor beta chains follows, all from one sample in a study of cytomegalovirus exposure and HLA in healthy donors. The protocol was immunoSEQ multiplex PCR, while the TCRdb copy is restricted to in-frame clones and leaves out a portion. The sample lists fewer than 110,000 clones; approximately 79% were seen once. The sequenced sample was PBMCs. Receptors originate from a man younger than 35 in good health and CMV-seronegative. Both conserved end residues are part of each CDR3. The order of the fields is clone size, J gene, V gene, D gene, CDR3 DNA, CDR3 protein. D genes are given only for firm matches. Size is omitted from some rows. Given values are once, few, many or a class for expanded clones.

.,TRBJ2-2,TRBV28,.,TGTGCCAGCAGTTTATATACGGGGGTAGGAACCGGGGAGCTGTTTTTT,CASSLYTGVGTGELFF
.,TRBJ1-1,TRBV6-5,TRBD1,TGTGCCAGCACCTGGACAGGCGGGACTGAAGCTTTCTTT,CASTWTGGTEAFF
.,TRBJ1-4,TRBV7-9,TRBD1,TGTGCCCTTAATCGACAGGGGGAGGAAAAACTGTTTTTT,CALNRQGEEKLFF
.,TRBJ2-6,TRBV28,.,TGTGCCAGCATGAGGCAGATAAGCTCTGGGGCCAACGTCCTGACTTTC,CASMRQISSGANVLTF
.,TRBJ1-4,TRBV27,.,TGTGCCAGCAGGGTGGGGGCGGGTGAAAAACTGTTTTTT,CASRVGAGEKLFF
.,TRBJ2-3,TRBV10-2,TRBD1,TGCGCCATCACTCCGGGACAGGGCTACACAGATACGCAGTATTTT,CAITPGQGYTDTQYF
.,TRBJ2-1,TRBV5-6,TRBD2,TGTGCCAGCAGCAGGGTGGAAGCGGGGGTCCATGAGCAGTTCTTC,CASSRVEAGVHEQFF
once,TRBJ1-5,TRBV2,TRBD1,TGTGCCAGCAGTGCTGCGACAGGGGGGAATCAGCCCCAGCATTTT,CASSAATGGNQPQHF
.,TRBJ1-6,TRBV7-2,TRBD1,TGTGCCAGCAGCCAGACAGGGGTGGGTTCACCCCTCCACTTT,CASSQTGVGSPLHF
.,TRBJ1-1,TRBV7-9,.,TGTTCCAGCAGCTTTGGGGCGGGGGAAGCTTTCTTT,CSSSFGAGEAFF
.,TRBJ2-7,TRBV6-5,.,TGTGCCACCACCCGGGGGGCAGGCTACGAGCAGTACTTC,CATTRGAGYEQYF
.,TRBJ2-2,TRBV6-5,.,TGTGCCAGCAACCTCGGACAGCCGAACACCGGGGAGCTGTTTTTT,CASNLGQPNTGELFF
.,TRBJ1-3,TRBV28,.,TGTGCCAGCAGTCTCAACACGGGAAACACCATATATTTT,CASSLNTGNTIYF
.,TRBJ2-7,TRBV2,TRBD1,TGTGCCAGCAGTCCCACAGGGGGGTCTCGCGAGCAGTACTTC,CASSPTGGSREQYF
.,TRBJ2-7,TRBV14,.,TGTGCCAGCGCCCAGTCCTACGAGCAGTACTTC,CASAQSYEQYF
.,TRBJ2-3,TRBV28,.,TGTGCGTTCAGGGATAACACTGGTACGCAGTATTTT,CAFRDNTGTQYF
once,TRBJ2-5,TRBV2,TRBD1,TGTGCCAGCTCGGTCAGGGGGCCCCCACAAGAGACCCAGTACTTC,CASSVRGPPQETQYF
.,TRBJ1-5,TRBV27,TRBD1,TGTGCCAGCAGTTTCCAGGGGGGCAATCAGCCCCAGCATTTT,CASSFQGGNQPQHF
.,TRBJ2-2,TRBV7-3,TRBD1,TGTGCCAGCAGCTTGGCCGACAGGGCGAACGGGGAGCTGTTTTTT,CASSLADRANGELFF
.,TRBJ1-5,TRBV2,.,TGTGCCAGCAGTGTCCGCCCGAGGGTCCCAGGGGGCAATCAGCCCCAGCATTTT,CASSVRPRVPGGNQPQHF
.,TRBJ2-5,TRBV29-1,.,TGCAGCGTTGCAACGAGAAACAGGGTGGTAGAGACCCAGTACTTC,CSVATRNRVVETQYF
many,TRBJ1-2,TRBV25-1,.,TGTGCCAGCAGTGATGGAGTCCATATCCAAGGCTACACCTTC,CASSDGVHIQGYTF
.,TRBJ1-3,TRBV7-6,.,TGTGCCAGCAGCAAGGGGGTAATCTCTGGAAACACCATATATTTT,CASSKGVISGNTIYF
.,TRBJ1-2,TRBV2,.,TGTGCCCTCATCCCACAGGTCTATAACTATGGCTACACCTTC,CALIPQVYNYGYTF
.,TRBJ1-2,TRBV19,.,TGTGCCAGTAGTACACTGTTACAGGGACCCCACTATGGCTACACCTTC,CASSTLLQGPHYGYTF
.,TRBJ2-5,TRBV5-1,TRBD2,TGCGCCAGCAGCTCTACAGCGGGGGGGCTTCGGGAGACCCAGTACTTC,CASSSTAGGLRETQYF
.,TRBJ1-6,TRBV7-2,.,TGTGCCAGCAGCCCAGGGGCGGCGGTGCGGAATTCACCCCTCCACTTT,CASSPGAAVRNSPLHF
.,TRBJ2-3,TRBV4-3,TRBD2,TGCGCCAGCAGCCAAGGCGGAGTAGCGGGGGGGGCAGATACGCAGTATTTT,CASSQGGVAGGADTQYF
.,TRBJ2-7,TRBV29-1,TRBD1,TGCAGCGTTGGAAAGGGGGCAAACGAGCAGTACTTC,CSVGKGANEQYF
.,TRBJ2-1,TRBV5-4,.,TGTGCCAGCAGCTTGGCCACAGGTACCAATGAGCAGTTCTTC,CASSLATGTNEQFF
.,TRBJ1-2,TRBV6-4,TRBD1,TGTGCCAGCGTCCACAGGGGGAGACTAGGTGGATATGGCTACACCTTC,CASVHRGRLGGYGYTF
few,TRBJ1-1,TRBV6-1,.,TGTGCCAGCAGACCCGGGACTCCGTATGCTTTCTTT,CASRPGTPYAFF
.,TRBJ1-3,TRBV5-1,.,TGCGCCAGCAACGAAGGCGGATCTGGAAACACCATATATTTT,CASNEGGSGNTIYF
.,TRBJ2-2,TRBV5-8,.,TGTGCCAGCAGCTTGGGAAACAGGGTCCCCGGGGAGCTGTTTTTT,CASSLGNRVPGELFF
many,TRBJ2-2,TRBV4-3,TRBD2,TGCGCCAGCAGCCAAGGGGGGTGGCTAGCGGGGTCCGGGGAGCTGTTTTTT,CASSQGGWLAGSGELFF
.,TRBJ2-3,TRBV7-9,TRBD2,TGTGCCAGCAGCCTGACTAGCGGCTACACAGATACGCAGTATTTT,CASSLTSGYTDTQYF
.,TRBJ2-5,TRBV27,.,TGTGCCAGCAGTTTTTTGTCAAACCGACACGAGACCCAGTACTTC,CASSFLSNRHETQYF
few,TRBJ1-1,TRBV5-1,TRBD1,TGCGCCAGCAGCAAGACAGGGGCGGGTACTGAAGCTTTCTTT,CASSKTGAGTEAFF
medium-sized,TRBJ1-4,TRBV10-3,.,TGTGCCATCAGTGGAGGGGGTAATGAAAAACTGTTTTTT,CAISGGGNEKLFF
.,TRBJ1-1,TRBV13,.,TGTGCCAGCAGCTTAGGGTTCCAGAACACTGAAGCTTTCTTT,CASSLGFQNTEAFF
.,TRBJ2-3,TRBV14,TRBD2,TGTGCCAGCAGCCCGGGGGGGTCGAGGTGGGATACGCAGTATTTT,CASSPGGSRWDTQYF
.,TRBJ2-2,TRBV19,TRBD1,TGTGCCAGTACCCTCGGGCCCGGGACAGGGACCGGGGAGCTGTTTTTT,CASTLGPGTGTGELFF
.,TRBJ1-4,TRBV11-2,TRBD1,TGTGCCAGCAGCCTAACGGACAGGGTTGGGGAAAAACTGTTTTTT,CASSLTDRVGEKLFF
.,TRBJ2-1,TRBV5-6,TRBD1,TGTGCCAGCAGCTTAGACAGGGTCTCCTACAATGAGCAGTTCTTC,CASSLDRVSYNEQFF
.,TRBJ1-2,TRBV5-1,.,TGCGCCAGCAGCTCCAGTGCCGGGGGGAATTATGGCTACACCTTC,CASSSSAGGNYGYTF
.,TRBJ2-7,TRBV29-1,.,TGCAGCGTTGGGGGTCGGGGGTGCGAGCAGTACTTC,CSVGGRGCEQYF
few,TRBJ1-5,TRBV18,.,TGTGCCAGCTCACCCGCCGGGGATCAGCCCCAGCATTTT,CASSPAGDQPQHF
once,TRBJ2-3,TRBV6-1,.,TGTGCCAACCACAGGTCCCTCTCCTTAGCAGGTACGCAGTATTTT,CANHRSLSLAGTQYF
few,TRBJ1-2,TRBV5-1,.,TGCGCCAGCAGTGACATCTTTAACTATGGCTACACCTTC,CASSDIFNYGYTF
few,TRBJ2-7,TRBV6-5,.,TGTGCCAGCACCCTACCGAACCCCGAGCAGTACTTC,CASTLPNPEQYF
.,TRBJ2-1,TRBV7-6,TRBD2,TGTGCCAGCAGCTTAACGGGCACTAGCGGGGGTTATGAGCAGTTCTTC,CASSLTGTSGGYEQFF
.,TRBJ2-5,TRBV7-6,.,TGTGCCAGCAGCTTAGTAGGGGGTAGGGAAGAGACCCAGTACTTC,CASSLVGGREETQYF
.,TRBJ1-5,TRBV4-3,TRBD1,TGCGCCAGCAGCCATCAAAAGGGGGCTGGGGATCAGCCCCAGCATTTT,CASSHQKGAGDQPQHF
.,TRBJ2-7,TRBV7-2,TRBD2,TGTGCCAGCAGCTTAGGACTAGCGGGGGGTTACGAGCAGTACTTC,CASSLGLAGGYEQYF